This T cell receptor (beta chain) comes out of a study of cytomegalovirus exposure and HLA in healthy donors. Study-wide background: The roughly 100 million unique TCR beta sequences, from about 179 million T cells, were found by an earlier analysis.

Study observations and caveats: TCR beta V- and J-gene trimming was later associated with a missense DCLRE1C variant. Per published reports, the classifier diagnosed cytomegalovirus status with high specificity and sensitivity. In an earlier analysis, about 87% or about 30%: the productive usage of most TCR beta V segments.

As to this clone: Its specificity is not known.

Both 60 Vbeta primers and 13 Jbeta primers went into the PCR. TCRdb's table, derived via immunoSEQ multiplex PCR, lists solely in-frame clones and lacks some. The table lists some 130,000 clones, over 50% of them singletons, with over 1.5% in the top ten. The TCR originated in a human donor in good health. The sample taken for sequencing was PBMCs.

The CDR3 DNA reads TGCGCCAGCAGCTCGGGACTAGCGGGGAGCCTCCTCTCCGAGCAGTACTTC. Translated: CASSSGLAGSLLSEQYF. This rearrangement joins TRBV5-1 to TRBJ2-7, with 13 bases lining up with TRBD2. CDR1 and CDR2 (germline): SGHRS, YFSETQ. V lost 3 bases and J lost 6; bases outside the gene matches: 12. The CDR3 is 17 residues long.